The entry that follows covers one T cell receptor (beta chain) sequence. PCR involved 60 Vbeta and 13 Jbeta primers. Clones were read by immunoSEQ multiplex PCR, and TCRdb kept only the in-frame ones, dropping some. Found here are under 200,000 clones, about 62% of them singletons; the top ten hold around 2.9%. The CDR3 extends over 14 amino acids. The J segment lost 9 bases and the V segment lost 7 bases, leaving 11 bases of the junction unmatched. The germline gives CDR1 SGHDT, CDR2 YYEEEE. This sample is part of a study of cytomegalovirus exposure and HLA in healthy donors. The TCR was taken from a man between 40 and 49 years old in good health and CMV-seronegative. This sequence joins TRBV5-6 and TRBJ2-3; 10 bases fit TRBD2. Source material: PBMCs. The DNA for the CDR3 is TGTGCCAGCCTGCCAGCGGGGGGGTTGGGGACGCAGTATTTT. This encodes CASLPAGGLGTQYF.